This T cell receptor (beta chain) is from a study of T cells after yellow fever vaccination. Study-level results: A limited proportion of clonotypes was detected within both the CD4 and CD8 compartments. A secondary response was less intense yet reached its peak sooner, at day 5 versus 15.

5'RACE template switching generated TCR cDNA, adding a universal primer site and UMIs. TCRdb ran MiXCR on the 5' RACE reads and lists one entry per CDR3 protein. In the table there are around 350,000 distinct CDR3 sequences, approximately 6% of which are singletons. The CDR3 extends over 12 amino acids. V lost 6 bases and J lost 2; bases outside the gene matches: 4. Germline CDR1 SQVTM, CDR2 ANQGSEA. This clonotype was counted many times. Its antigen is not known. The chain recombines TRBV29-1 with TRBJ2-7; 7 nucleotides match TRBD2. The sequencing used PBMCs, collected 5 days after the yellow fever booster vaccination. The clonotype comes from a man in his thirties or forties who received the YFV17D yellow fever vaccine. The CDR3 bases are TGCAGCGTACTAGCGCTTACCTACGAGCAGTACTTC. Residues: CSVLALTYEQYF.